The TCR beta chain under discussion was sequenced for a study of PD-L1 blockade in urothelial cancer. Across the whole study: Patients with male sex and bladder-origin urothelial cancer accounted for about nine tenths of the roughly 29 enrolled. Researchers looked at the blood 3 weeks (second dose) and 6 weeks after treatment began.

TCRdb keeps only in-frame clones here, not all; method: immunoSEQ multiplex PCR. The sample consists of approximately 70,000 clones, less than 90% of them appearing once. The ends were cut back, 2 bases at V and 5 bases at J, with 15 bases in the middle. Per germline, CDR1 KGHSH and CDR2 LQKENI. The CDR3 is 15 residues long. Time point noted: pretreatment peripheral blood. The specimen comprised PBMCs, sampled around atezolizumab (anti-PD-L1) treatment. The chain joins TRBV18 to TRBJ2-5; possibly TRBD2 for D (6 bases). This TCR came from a woman in her 70s with urothelial cancer. CDR3 nucleotides: TGTGCCAGCTCACCAGACTGGGCTGGAGGGGAGACCCAGTACTTC. It codes for CASSPDWAGGETQYF.